This note documents a single T cell receptor (beta chain) sequence. Its antigen remains unknown. This entry belongs to a study of cytomegalovirus exposure and HLA in healthy donors. The PCR ran on 60 Vbeta and 13 Jbeta primers. This table comes from immunoSEQ multiplex PCR, and its TCRdb copy is limited to in-frame clones, with some not included. The sample contains about 82,000 clones, around 79% of which appear only once. The V gene end was trimmed by 6 bases and the J gene end by 2 bases; junction bases not matched to a gene: 16. CDR3 length: 17 residues. The germline CDR1 and CDR2 sequences are MDHEN and SYDVKM. Findings and limits, study-wide: Analyses of presence/absence relied on an assumption of roughly uniform sequencing depth across donors. The dataset shows that most TCR sequences were rare, while some public TCRs occurred in many donors. Researchers counted around 180 TCR beta chains as cytomegalovirus-associated. A later analysis linked a missense variant in DCLRE1C to the trimming of TCR beta V and J genes.

Sequenced input: PBMCs. The clonotype comes from a male donor in good health and CMV-seropositive. The gene calls are TRBV28 and TRBJ2-7; 7 nucleotides match TRBD2. CDR3 loop: CASSYTVASGLPYEQYF. CDR3 in DNA: TGTGCCAGCAGCTACACCGTCGCTAGCGGTCTTCCCTACGAGCAGTACTTC.